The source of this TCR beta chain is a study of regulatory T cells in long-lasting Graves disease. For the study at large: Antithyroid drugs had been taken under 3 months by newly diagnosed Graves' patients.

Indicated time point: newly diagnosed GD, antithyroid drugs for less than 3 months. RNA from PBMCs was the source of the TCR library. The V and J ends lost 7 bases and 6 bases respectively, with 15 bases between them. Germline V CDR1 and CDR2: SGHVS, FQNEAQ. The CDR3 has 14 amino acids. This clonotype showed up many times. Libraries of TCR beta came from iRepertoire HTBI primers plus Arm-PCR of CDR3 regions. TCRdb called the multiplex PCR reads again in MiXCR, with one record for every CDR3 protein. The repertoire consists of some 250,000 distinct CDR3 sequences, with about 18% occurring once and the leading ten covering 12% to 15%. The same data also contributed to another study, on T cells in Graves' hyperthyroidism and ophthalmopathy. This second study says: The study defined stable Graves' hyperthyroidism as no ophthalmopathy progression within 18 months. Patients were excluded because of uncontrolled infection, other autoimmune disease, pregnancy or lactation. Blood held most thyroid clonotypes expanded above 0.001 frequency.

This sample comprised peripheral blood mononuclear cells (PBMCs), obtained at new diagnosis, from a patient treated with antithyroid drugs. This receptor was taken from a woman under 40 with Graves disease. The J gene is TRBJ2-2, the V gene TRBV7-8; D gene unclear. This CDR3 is CASIHVGSAGELFF. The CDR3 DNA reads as TGTGCCAGCATACATGTAGGAAGCGCCGGGGAGCTGTTTTTT.